One sample yielded the 10 T cell receptor beta chains listed below, sequenced in a study of T cells expressing NK-cell markers. TCRdb re-analyzed the 5' RACE reads; it lists each CDR3 protein once, without DNA. This table lists under 200,000 distinct CDR3 sequences. The sample consisted of blood T cells: a sorted CD56 or NKG2C T cell subset, CD4+ or CD8+ T cells, or bulk PBMC T cells (not recorded which). Receptor source: a woman aged 18-69 years in good health.

The chain carries TRBV15 and TRBJ1-4; TCRdb proposes TRBD1, but this gene call is untestable without DNA. Germline V gives CDR1 LNHNV, CDR2 YYDKDF (reference sequence). CDR3 length: 15 residues. Here the CDR3 reads CATSRGQGYNEKLFF.

The rearrangement uses TRBV5-4 and TRBJ2-7; as DNA is missing, the TRBD1 call by TCRdb cannot be tested. Germline V gene data show CDR1 as SGHNT and CDR2 as YYREEE (reference sequence). The CDR3 contains 13 residues. The CDR3 sequence is CAWGGRGSYEQYF.

The chain couples TRBV5-6 to TRBJ1-6; TCRdb picks TRBD1, but there is no DNA to check that call. Germline V gene sequence: CDR1 SGHDT, CDR2 YYEEEE. The CDR3 totals 15 residues. The CDR3 reads CASSLDGAVNSPLHF.

The V call is TRBV20-1, the J call TRBJ1-3. The CDR3 runs to 14 residues. Germline loops: CDR1 DFQATT, CDR2 SNEGSKA (reference sequence). CDR3 region: CSAYGLYSGNTIYF.

The chain employs TRBV9 and TRBJ2-2; TCRdb lists TRBD2, though no DNA is available to test this call. Germline V gives CDR1 SGDLS, CDR2 YYNGEE. The CDR3 totals 17 residues. The CDR3 sequence: CASSVGGLAGAIGELFF.

This rearrangement joins TRBV5-1 to TRBJ2-5; no DNA is available, so the TRBD1 call from TCRdb remains unchecked. CDR1 and CDR2 from the germline V gene are SGHRS and YFSETQ. This CDR3 region has 16 residues. The CDR3 spells CASSFRDSHSQETQYF. Drawing the rest from reference TRBV5-1 and TRBJ2-5, the complete variable domain is KAGVTQTPRYLIKTRGQQVTLSCSPISGHRSVSWYQQTPGQGLQFLFEYFSETQRNKGNFPGRFSGRQFSNSRSEMNVSTLELGDSALYLCASSFRDSHSQETQYFGPGTRLLVL.

The chain uses TRBV24-1 and TRBJ2-3; TCRdb's assignment of TRBD1 cannot be checked, as there is no DNA. The V gene's germline CDR1 is KGHDR and CDR2 SFDVKD. The CDR3 sequence is 17 residues long. The CDR3 sequence: CATTHAPLTGRGDTQYF.

The chain carries TRBV24-1 and TRBJ2-3; TCRdb gives TRBD2 as the D gene, but with no DNA this cannot be confirmed. The length of the CDR3 is 16 residues. Germline CDR1 KGHDR, CDR2 SFDVKD. CDR3 residues: CATSDGRSGSTDTQYF.

The V call is TRBV12-3 or TRBV12-4, the J call TRBJ2-3; TCRdb's assignment of TRBD2 cannot be checked, as there is no DNA. This CDR3 is 18 amino acids long. The CDR3 reads CASRPAPGLAGAPNTQYF.

This sequence joins TRBV12-3 or TRBV12-4 and TRBJ2-5; TCRdb indicates TRBD2, and absent DNA this call remains unverified. The CDR3 spans 14 residues. The CDR3: CASSFGGARETQYF.